These 22 T cell receptor beta chains came from one sample sequenced in a study of T cells after yellow fever vaccination (dated by TCRdb to the late 2010s). The library was prepared using 5' RACE. The data were produced on an Illumina HiSeq 2500. In-frame beta chains were kept once TCRdb had trimmed the public reads at Q25 with fastp and called clones with MiXCR. One record per CDR3 amino acid sequence lists the most common genes and DNA. The sample profile shows about 500,000 distinct CDR3 sequences; around 17% of them were found once. Approximately 15% of the sample lies in the top ten. This sample's treatment or condition label indicates: live attenuated yellow fever vaccine strain. The sample consisted of PBMCs, taken 4 to 5 days after the first yellow fever vaccination. The source is a man aged 18 to 30 who received the YFV17D yellow fever vaccine.

The chain is built from TRBV18 and TRBJ1-5; tentative D call: TRBD1 (5 bases). Germline assignment: CDR1 KGHSH and CDR2 LQKENI. Between the trimmed V and J ends, which lost 3 bases and 3 bases, there was a span of 12 bases. The CDR3 totals 15 residues. CDR3 region: CASSPPTAFNQPQHF. In DNA form, the CDR3 reads TGTGCCAGCTCACCCCCGACAGCATTCAATCAGCCCCAGCATTTT.

The V call is TRBV9, the J call TRBJ2-7; D is possibly TRBD2 (6 bases). The CDR3 is 15 residues long. V lost 0 bases, J lost 4 bases, and 14 bases lay in between. Germline lookup yields CDR1 SGDLS and CDR2 YYNGEE. CDR3 region: CASSVEDKGRYEQYF. Here the CDR3 DNA reads TGTGCCAGCAGCGTAGAGGACAAAGGGAGGTACGAGCAGTACTTC.

The V and J genes are TRBV20-1 and TRBJ2-5, with D possibly being TRBD2 (7 bases). V lost 3 bases to trimming and J lost 5 bases, with 16 bases between them. The CDR3 contains 14 residues. CDR1 DFQATT and CDR2 SNEGSKA come from the germline V gene (reference sequence). This CDR3 reads CSARLSGGEETQYF. The CDR3 nucleotides read TGCAGTGCTAGGTTATCGGGGGGCGAGGAGACCCAGTACTTC.

This clonotype was detected a few times. The rearrangement uses TRBV6-2 or TRBV6-3 and TRBJ2-6, with D perhaps assigned TRBD1 or TRBD2 (5 bases each). Per germline, CDR1 MNHEY and CDR2 SVGEGT. The CDR3 has 20 amino acids. V was shortened by 3 bases and J by 2 bases, with 23 bases between the two germline ends. CDR3 bases: TGTGCCAGCAGTTATACCCCTAGATACCGACGGGGACCTGGGGCCAACGTCCTGACTTTC. It codes for CASSYTPRYRRGPGANVLTF.

This clonotype has just a few counts. The J gene is TRBJ2-1, the V gene TRBV4-1; TRBD1 or TRBD2 may be the D gene (6 bases each). V was cut by 0 bases and J by 8 bases, with 17 bases left in between. The CDR3 consists of 16 residues. CDR1 and CDR2 from the germline V gene are MGHRA and YSYEKL. The CDR3 nucleotides read TGCGCCAGCAGCCAAGAAAGGGTGGGGGGCTGGGATGAGCAGTTCTTC. Residues: CASSQERVGGWDEQFF.

The rearrangement uses TRBV7-6 and TRBJ2-2; perhaps TRBD2 as D (5 bases). Trimming took off 3 bases at V and 6 bases at J, with 11 bases between the two ends. Per the germline V gene, CDR1 is SGHVS and CDR2 is FNYEAQ. The CDR3 sequence is 14 residues long. The CDR3: CASSLERRPGELFF. The CDR3 coding sequence is TGTGCCAGCAGCTTGGAACGGAGGCCCGGGGAGCTGTTTTTT.

This clonotype occurred a few times. The chain carries TRBV20-1 and TRBJ1-5; D uncertain. Looked up from germline, CDR1 is DFQATT and CDR2 is SNEGSKA (reference sequence). The CDR3 has 11 amino acids. The V end lost 6 bases, the J end lost 7 bases, and 10 bases lay between the germline ends. CDR3: CSAWSGQPQHF. The CDR3 DNA follows: TGCAGTGCGTGGTCGGGGCAGCCCCAGCATTTT.

This chain connects TRBV6-1 to TRBJ1-4, with 9 nucleotides matching TRBD1. This CDR3 comprises 16 residues. Per the germline V gene, CDR1 is MNHNS and CDR2 is SASEGT. Trimming at V came to 5 bases and at J to 0 bases, leaving 4 bases not matched to a gene. CDR3 in amino acids: CASSRGQGTTNEKLFF. In DNA, the CDR3 is TGTGCCAGCAGTCGCGGACAGGGGACAACTAATGAAAAACTGTTTTTT.

This chain's CDR3 is CASSHGQGDSYNSPLHF. In DNA form, the CDR3 reads TGTGCCAGCAGCCATGGACAGGGGGACTCCTATAATTCACCCCTCCACTTT. This sequence joins TRBV7-8 and TRBJ1-6, with TRBD1 matching over 10 bases. V lost 5 bases, J lost 0 bases, and 4 bases stayed unmatched. Germline V gene lookup returns CDR1 SGHVS and CDR2 FQNEAQ. This CDR3 contains 17 residues.

The chain couples TRBV20-1 to TRBJ2-4, with 12 bases lining up with TRBD2. The CDR3 contains 19 residues. The ends lost 0 bases at V and 6 bases at J; junction bases unmatched: 15. Germline lookup yields CDR1 DFQATT and CDR2 SNEGSKA (reference sequence). The CDR3 spells CSARDSHYSSGGAGNIQYF. For the CDR3, the DNA is TGCAGTGCTAGAGATTCTCACTACTCTAGCGGGGGGGCGGGAAACATTCAGTACTTC.

This chain connects TRBV5-1 to TRBJ1-6, with D possibly matching TRBD1 (5 bases). The length of the CDR3 is 15 residues. Germline CDR1 SGHRS, CDR2 YFSETQ. V was clipped by 5 bases and J by 7 bases, with 16 bases between them. CDR3 amino acids: CASSPQGRVNSPLHF. The CDR3 DNA follows: TGCGCCAGCAGTCCGCAGGGACGGGTAAATTCACCCCTCCACTTT.

This clonotype came up a few times. The chain couples TRBV6-1 to TRBJ2-6; D is possibly TRBD2 (6 bases). The CDR3 extends over 19 amino acids. Per germline, CDR1 MNHNS and CDR2 SASEGT. The ends were cut back, 4 bases at V and 0 bases at J, with 19 bases in the middle. CDR3 coding DNA: TGTGCCAGCAGTGTGTTCTCGGAGGGCAGGACCTCTGGGGCCAACGTCCTGACTTTC. Protein product: CASSVFSEGRTSGANVLTF.

The J gene is TRBJ1-5, the V gene TRBV19; D not certain. The CDR3 is made up of 14 amino acids. Per the germline V gene, CDR1 is LNHDA and CDR2 is SQIVND (reference sequence). The germline V and J ends were trimmed by 5 bases and 6 bases, with 14 bases remaining between them. The CDR3 DNA sequence: TGTGCCAGTAGTGCGAGACAAGAAACTCAGCCCCAGCATTTT. It is translated as CASSARQETQPQHF.

In its sample, this clonotype was seen a few times. The J gene is TRBJ2-5, the V gene TRBV5-4; D is perhaps TRBD2 (5 bases). CDR1 and CDR2 (germline): SGHNT, YYREEE (reference sequence). The CDR3 runs to 14 residues. V lost 4 bases and J 3 bases, leaving 13 bases between the germline ends. The CDR3 loop is CASSPPDGKETQYF. DNA for the CDR3: TGTGCCAGCAGCCCCCCGGACGGGAAAGAGACCCAGTACTTC.

Notes on this clonotype: The junction departs from the called germline gene at one end, perhaps through a read error. The chain uses TRBV12-3 or TRBV12-4 and TRBJ1-1, with a possible D match to TRBD1 (6 bases). The CDR3 has 13 amino acids. CDR3: CACSLRGRPEAFF. The DNA for the CDR3 is TGTGCCTGCAGTTTAAGGGGGAGACCTGAAGCTTTCTTT.

V is TRBV6-2 or TRBV6-3 and J is TRBJ2-7, with D uncertain. Looked up from germline, CDR1 is MNHEY and CDR2 is SVGEGT. Trimming took 6 bases from V and 2 from J, leaving 14 bases between them. The CDR3 covers 14 residues. CDR3 sequence reads: CASRQSKGTYEQYV. In nucleotides, the CDR3 is TGTGCCAGCAGGCAATCTAAGGGAACCTACGAGCAGTACGTC.

This chain joins TRBV20-1 and TRBJ2-6, with D hard to call. CDR1 and CDR2 (germline): DFQATT, SNEGSKA (reference sequence). Trimming stripped 4 bases from V and 0 bases from J, with 7 bases between. The CDR3 runs to 14 residues. Here the CDR3 reads CSAISFSGANVLTF. The CDR3 region has the DNA TGCAGTGCTATTTCCTTCTCTGGGGCCAACGTCCTGACTTTC.

V is TRBV12-3 or TRBV12-4 and J is TRBJ2-1, with D perhaps TRBD1 or TRBD2 (6 bases each). CDR3 size: 13 residues. Trimming shortened V by 4 bases and J by 4 bases, and 8 bases separated the two germline ends. In DNA, the CDR3 is TGTGCCAGCAGTTGGAGGGGGTACAATGAGCAGTTCTTC. Its protein product is CASSWRGYNEQFF.

This clonotype was picked up many times. The V and J genes are TRBV12-3 or TRBV12-4 and TRBJ1-1, with 7 bases lining up with TRBD1. V lost 6 bases, J lost 3 bases, and 7 bases stayed unmatched. The CDR3 runs to 14 residues. CDR3 in amino acids: CASSIQGGDTEAFF. CDR3 nucleotides: TGTGCCAGCAGCATCCAGGGGGGGGACACTGAAGCTTTCTTT.

The chain carries TRBV19 and TRBJ1-5; D perhaps matches TRBD1 (5 bases). This CDR3 comprises 17 residues. V shed 3 bases and J shed 3 bases, with 18 bases lying between them. Germline V gene sequence: CDR1 LNHDA, CDR2 SQIVND (reference sequence). The CDR3 sequence is CASSILGGSSFNQPQHF. Here the CDR3 DNA reads TGTGCCAGTAGTATTTTGGGGGGTTCCTCTTTCAATCAGCCCCAGCATTTT. Together with reference TRBV19 and TRBJ1-5, the CDR3 gives the full variable domain: DGGITQSPKYLFRKEGQNVTLSCEQNLNHDAMYWYRQDPGQGLRLIYYSQIVNDFQKGDIAEGYSVSREKKESFPLTVTSAQKNPTAFYLCASSILGGSSFNQPQHFGDGTRLSIL.

A few counts support this clonotype. The chain employs TRBV7-8 and TRBJ1-1; D perhaps matches TRBD1 (5 bases). The CDR3 is 13 amino acids. V was pared by 1 base and J by 11 bases, with 14 bases between. Germline CDR1 and CDR2: SGHVS and FQNEAQ. Here the CDR3 reads CASSLGGGASAFF. The CDR3 DNA follows: TGTGCCAGCAGCTTAGGCGGCGGGGCGTCGGCTTTCTTT.

This chain joins TRBV9 and TRBJ2-1; D perhaps matches TRBD1 (5 bases). Trimming cost V 3 bases and J 9 bases, with 16 bases left between them. The V gene's germline CDR1 is SGDLS and CDR2 YYNGEE. This CDR3 is built from 14 residues. The CDR3 here is CASSEGFRVGEQFF. In DNA, the CDR3 is TGTGCCAGCAGCGAGGGGTTCAGGGTTGGTGAGCAGTTCTTC.